A single sample gave rise to the 17 T cell receptor beta chains below, sequenced in a study of OX40 agonist ivuxolimab in advanced cancers. Sequenced by immunoSEQ multiplex PCR; TCRdb stores in-frame clones only, minus some. Of 21,000 or so clones detected, approximately 78% appear once; the ten largest clones hold about 16%. Sequencing used CD4+ or CD8+ T cells sorted from blood, obtained in a trial of the OX40 agonist ivuxolimab. These receptors all come from an adult with an advanced solid tumor such as melanoma, head and neck, liver or kidney cancer.

The CDR3 is CASSLASGTSGRVGTGELFF. Written as DNA, the CDR3 is TGCGCCAGCAGCTTGGCGTCGGGGACTAGCGGGAGGGTCGGCACCGGGGAGCTGTTTTTT. The gene calls are TRBV5-1 and TRBJ2-2; 16 nucleotides line up with TRBD2. The CDR3 is 20 residues long. The germline V gene has CDR1 SGHRS and CDR2 YFSETQ. J was trimmed by 4 bases and V by 0 bases; bases with no gene match: 9.

The chain employs TRBV5-6 and TRBJ2-7; D not certain. V shed 1 base and J shed 7 bases, with 12 bases lying between them. CDR1 and CDR2 from the germline V gene are SGHDT and YYEEEE. This CDR3 spans 13 amino acids. The CDR3 region is CASSLNSFGEQYF. The CDR3, as DNA: TGTGCCAGCAGCTTGAACTCCTTCGGTGAGCAGTACTTC.

This clone was seen more than once but under ten times. V gene TRBV27 combines with J gene TRBJ1-2; TRBD1 might be the D (5 bases). From germline, CDR1 is MNHEY and CDR2 SMNVEV (reference sequence). This CDR3 spans 14 amino acids. The V gene lost 5 bases and the J gene lost 2 bases, with 12 bases spanning the gap. The DNA of the CDR3 is TGTGCCAGCAGTACTCGACAGAACAACTATGGCTACACCTTC. This codes for CASSTRQNNYGYTF.

This clone was observed once. V gene TRBV7-3 combines with J gene TRBJ2-6; 8 bases align to TRBD1. The trim removed 5 bases at V and 0 bases at J, leaving 3 bases unmatched. Germline V gives CDR1 SGHTA, CDR2 FQGTGA. The CDR3 contains 16 residues. The CDR3 protein is CASSPTGVSGANVLTF. The CDR3 coding sequence is TGTGCCAGCAGCCCGACAGGGGTCTCTGGGGCCAACGTCCTGACTTTC.

The chain combines TRBV7-8 with TRBJ2-6; D is unresolved. The V and J ends lost 8 bases and 0 bases respectively, with 8 bases between them. Germline loops: CDR1 SGHVS, CDR2 FQNEAQ. CDR3 length: 14 residues. The CDR3 loop is CASGISSGANVLTF. The CDR3 DNA reads as TGTGCCAGCGGAATCAGCTCTGGGGCCAACGTCCTGACTTTC.

The V gene is TRBV10-1, the J gene TRBJ1-1, with D possibly TRBD1 on 6 matching bases. CDR3 length: 14 amino acids. Germline V gene sequence: CDR1 WNHNN, CDR2 SYGVQD (reference sequence). Trimming took 6 bases from V and 0 from J, leaving 11 bases between them. The CDR3, as DNA: TGCGCCAGCAGCCGGGACATCATGAACACTGAAGCTTTCTTT. Protein sequence: CASSRDIMNTEAFF.

This CDR3 is CASSRQGAVDEKLFF. In nucleotides, the CDR3 is TGTGCCAGCAGCCGACAGGGGGCGGTGGATGAAAAACTGTTTTTT. The chain joins TRBV7-2 to TRBJ1-4; the match to TRBD1 covers 10 bases. Germline-derived CDR1 and CDR2 are SGHTA and FQGNSA. The V gene end was trimmed by 5 bases and the J gene end by 6 bases; junction bases not matched to a gene: 6. CDR3 length: 15 amino acids.

The rearrangement links TRBV30 to TRBJ2-7; D is unclear. Looked up from germline, CDR1 is GTSNPN and CDR2 is SVGIG (reference sequence). Deletions cut 1 base from V and 8 bases from J, with 9 bases between. The CDR3 runs 11 residues. The CDR3 DNA sequence: TGTGCCTGGAGTGCTCGTGGCCAGCAGTACTTC. Encoded protein: CAWSARGQQYF.

V usage is TRBV18 and J usage is TRBJ1-4; TRBD1 matches at 10 bases. The CDR3 is 13 residues long. CDR1 is KGHSH, CDR2 LQKENI, per germline. V lost 8 bases to trimming and J lost 8 bases; unmatched junction nucleotides: 5. The CDR3 sequence is CASRGTGAEKLFF. The CDR3 nucleotides read TGTGCCAGCCGAGGGACAGGGGCCGAAAAACTGTTTTTT.

The V and J genes are TRBV7-3 and TRBJ2-5, with 9 bases that match TRBD2. The CDR3 is 16 residues long. V was pared by 5 bases and J by 7 bases, with 14 bases of the junction left unmatched. Germline V gives CDR1 SGHTA, CDR2 FQGTGA. The CDR3 here is CASSLHGTSKSGTQYF. The CDR3 nucleotides are TGTGCCAGCAGCCTCCACGGGACTAGCAAAAGTGGGACCCAGTACTTC.

Note on this clone: This CDR3 is also generated by other DNA sequences in the sample. The chain recombines TRBV9 with TRBJ2-5, with 8 nucleotides matching TRBD1. V gave up 0 bases and J gave up 4 bases; unmatched junction bases: 5. CDR3 length equals 15 residues. Germline CDR1 is SGDLS and CDR2 is YYNGEE. The CDR3, as DNA: TGTGCCAGCAGCGTAGGGTCAGGGGGCGGAGAGACCCAGTACTTC. Translation gives CASSVGSGGGETQYF. Full variable domain (rest looked up from reference TRBV9 and TRBJ2-5): DSGVTQTPKHLITATGQRVTLRCSPRSGDLSVYWYQQSLDQGLQFLIQYYNGEERAKGNILERFSAQQFPDLHSELNLSSLELGDSALYFCASSVGSGGGETQYFGPGTRLLVL.

This clone is a singleton in its sample. This rearrangement joins TRBV5-6 to TRBJ1-4; 7 positions match TRBD1. The trim removed 4 bases at V and 4 bases at J, leaving 13 bases unmatched. Germline-derived CDR1 and CDR2 are SGHDT and YYEEEE. The CDR3 has 17 residues. The CDR3 spells CASSRGTAHGDNEKLFF. CDR3 in DNA: TGTGCCAGCAGCCGCGGGACAGCCCATGGGGATAATGAAAAACTGTTTTTT. Variable domain in full (rest from reference TRBV5-6 and TRBJ1-4): DAGVTQSPTHLIKTRGQQVTLRCSPKSGHDTVSWYQQALGQGPQFIFQYYEEEERQRGNFPDRFSGHQFPNYSSELNVNALLLGDSALYLCASSRGTAHGDNEKLFFGSGTQLSVL.

The chain has TRBV6-4 and TRBJ2-1; possibly TRBD2 for D (6 bases). CDR3 length equals 15 residues. From germline, CDR1 is MRHNA and CDR2 SNTAGT. Trimming took off 0 bases at V and 0 bases at J, with 6 bases between the two ends. The CDR3 spells CASSDSSGSYNEQFF. CDR3 DNA sequence: TGTGCCAGCAGTGACTCTAGCGGCTCCTACAATGAGCAGTTCTTC.

This clone has a single count. CDR3 loop: CAIRFGGLTEAFF. CDR3 sequence (DNA): TGTGCCATCAGATTTGGGGGGCTGACTGAAGCTTTCTTT. The chain links TRBV10-3 to TRBJ1-1, with a weak D call TRBD1 (6 bases). The CDR3 has 13 amino acids. Germline CDR1 reads ENHRY; CDR2 reads SYGVKD. V was pared by 6 bases and J by 5 bases, with 13 bases between.

This chain links TRBV30 with TRBJ1-4; D gene unclear. Germline V gene data show CDR1 as GTSNPN and CDR2 as SVGIG (reference sequence). The CDR3 spans 16 residues. Trimming shortened V by 5 bases and J by 8 bases, and 24 bases separated the two germline ends. The CDR3 sequence: CAWGRSWSGLGEKLFF. The CDR3 DNA is TGTGCCTGGGGCCGATCGTGGAGTGGGTTAGGAGAAAAACTGTTTTTT.

As regards this clone: Other DNA sequences from this sample encode an identical CDR3 as well. The chain carries TRBV5-8 and TRBJ1-4; D remains unclear. The V gene's germline CDR1 is SGHTS and CDR2 YDEGEE. Trimming removed 2 bases at V and 7 bases at J, with 12 bases between. This CDR3 has 14 residues. In DNA, the CDR3 is TGTGCCAGCAGCTTACGTGGTGGTGGTGAAAAACTGTTTTTT. Protein sequence: CASSLRGGGEKLFF.

In its sample, this clone ranks as medium-sized. V and J are TRBV11-2 and TRBJ2-7, with 7 bases that match TRBD1. Germline loops: CDR1 SGHAT, CDR2 FQNNGV. Trimming took 5 bases from V and 3 from J; bases not matched to a gene: 7. The CDR3 runs to 14 residues. CDR3 nucleotide sequence: TGTGCCAGCAGCATCGGGACAGTGGGCTACGAGCAGTACTTC. Amino acids: CASSIGTVGYEQYF.